Detailed here is one T cell receptor beta chain. Its antigen is not identified. These data originate in a study of brain metastases from non-small cell lung cancer. Findings and limits, study-wide: T-cell infiltration was lower in brain metastases than primaries (P < 0.001). Paired brain metastases and primary tumors largely shared TCR repertoires. Expanded T-cell clones appeared in 64% of brain metastases over primaries.

Trimming removed 6 bases at V and 6 bases at J, with 14 bases between. Germline-derived CDR1 and CDR2 are SQVTM and ANQGSEA. This CDR3 has 13 amino acids. Only in-frame clones appear in the TCRdb table, and some are missing; sequencing was by immunoSEQ multiplex PCR. The table includes some 4,000 clones, 70% to 90% detected once. The TCR sequence derives from a donor aged 40 or older with non-small cell lung cancer. J is TRBJ2-2 and V is TRBV29-1; TRBD1 is a possible D gene (7 bases). The sequenced material came from primary lung tumor tissue. The CDR3, as DNA: TGCAGCGTCCAGGGGGGTACCGCCGGGGAGCTGTTTTTT. Protein product: CSVQGGTAGELFF.